The 10 T cell receptor beta chains given below trace back to one sample, sequenced in a study of cytomegalovirus exposure and HLA in healthy donors. Some clones are missing from TCRdb's copy, which holds only in-frame ones; the method was immunoSEQ multiplex PCR. The repertoire includes around 100,000 clones, roughly 85% of them detected once, and roughly 22% sits in the top ten. The material sequenced was PBMCs. The receptors shown here come from a man in his late teens or twenties in good health and CMV-seropositive.

This clone has a single count. The chain is built from TRBV5-4 and TRBJ2-7, with a weak D call TRBD2 (5 bases). The germline gives CDR1 SGHNT, CDR2 YYREEE (reference sequence). The CDR3 contains 19 residues. Trimming stripped 0 bases from V and 6 bases from J, with 28 bases between. The CDR3: CASSLVNLPRTSKIREQYF. As DNA, the CDR3 is TGTGCCAGCAGCTTGGTCAATCTACCTCGGACTTCCAAAATCCGCGAGCAGTACTTC.

This clone appeared once. The rearrangement links TRBV2 to TRBJ1-5; D is uncertain. The CDR3 is made up of 15 amino acids. V lost 1 base and J 0 bases, leaving 7 bases between the germline ends. Germline V gives CDR1 SNHLY, CDR2 FYNNEI. The CDR3, as DNA: TGTGCCAGCAGTGAAGTCACATTTAGCAATCAGCCCCAGCATTTT. This encodes CASSEVTFSNQPQHF.

The sample holds a few counts of this clone. This sequence joins TRBV2 and TRBJ1-2, with TRBD1 matching 9 bases. The V gene end was trimmed by 8 bases and the J gene end by 4 bases; junction bases not matched to a gene: 8. Germline assignment: CDR1 SNHLY and CDR2 FYNNEI. The CDR3 has 14 amino acids. The CDR3 region has the DNA TGTGCCAGCGGGAGAACAGGGGGCCTCTATGGCTACACCTTC. Encoded protein: CASGRTGGLYGYTF.

This rearrangement joins TRBV13 to TRBJ2-1; TRBD2 agrees at 13 bases. With 4 bases clipped from V and 4 bases from J, the junction kept 10 bases outside the gene matches. This CDR3 is built from 18 residues. Germline V CDR1 and CDR2: PRHDT, FYEKMQ (reference sequence). CDR3 protein: CASSSILLAGGGYNEQFF. The CDR3 nucleotides read TGTGCCAGCAGCTCCATCTTACTAGCGGGAGGGGGATACAATGAGCAGTTCTTC.

In this sample, this clone turned up a few times. The rearrangement uses TRBV27 and TRBJ2-2, with D maybe TRBD2 (5 bases). Between the trimmed V and J ends, which lost 5 bases and 8 bases, there was a span of 9 bases. Germline V gives CDR1 MNHEY, CDR2 SMNVEV (reference sequence). This CDR3 spans 12 amino acids. The CDR3 DNA reads TGTGCCAGCAGTGAGGGTGGAGGGGAGCTGTTTTTT. Residues: CASSEGGGELFF.

In its sample, this clone was seen once. This rearrangement joins TRBV18 to TRBJ2-7, with D possibly TRBD2 on 5 matching bases. The germline CDR1 and CDR2 sequences are KGHSH and LQKENI. This CDR3 region has 15 residues. V lost 2 bases, J lost 3 bases, and 14 bases lay in between. Written as DNA, the CDR3 is TGTGCCAGCTCACCATCTTCCCCTCGGGGCTACGAGCAGTACTTC. The encoded protein is CASSPSSPRGYEQYF.

This chain connects TRBV27 to TRBJ2-7; TRBD1 agrees at 7 bases. Germline trimming cut 6 bases from V and 3 bases from J; bases unmatched to any gene: 8. This CDR3 is 14 amino acids long. Germline V gene lookup returns CDR1 MNHEY and CDR2 SMNVEV (reference sequence). Written as DNA, the CDR3 is TGTGCCAGCAGACCCGGACAGGATCACTACGAGCAGTACTTC. It yields the protein CASRPGQDHYEQYF.

The chain carries TRBV4-1 and TRBJ1-5; no firm D call. The CDR3 is 15 amino acids. Trimming pared 0 bases from V and 2 bases from J, leaving 8 bases between. CDR1 is MGHRA and CDR2 is YSYEKL in the germline V gene. The CDR3 sequence is CASSQEGSGNQPQHF. CDR3 DNA: TGCGCCAGCAGCCAAGAGGGGAGCGGCAATCAGCCCCAGCATTTT.

CDR3: CASSLAGTDTQYF. The CDR3 region has the DNA TGTGCCAGCAGTTTGGCCGGGACAGATACGCAGTATTTT. V gene TRBV6-5 combines with J gene TRBJ2-3; D gene uncertain. Germline assignment: CDR1 MNHEY and CDR2 SVGAGI. The CDR3 has 13 amino acids. The germline V and J ends were trimmed by 4 bases and 3 bases, with 8 bases remaining between them.

The chain recombines TRBV9 with TRBJ2-3, with D possibly matching TRBD1 (6 bases). The CDR3 totals 15 residues. Germline lookup yields CDR1 SGDLS and CDR2 YYNGEE. V was clipped by 6 bases and J by 6 bases, with 20 bases between them. CDR3 coding DNA: TGTGCCAGCAACCAAGGGGTTGGGGGCCGGGATACGCAGTATTTT. This sequence encodes CASNQGVGGRDTQYF.